These 30 T cell receptor beta chains were all obtained from the same sample, sequenced in a study of T-cell memory formation after mild COVID-19. TCRdb re-called the 5' RACE reads with MiXCR, one entry per CDR3 protein. This sample has fewer than 650,000 distinct CDR3 sequences, with roughly a fifth found just once. The sequenced material came from PBMCs or a T cell subset sorted from them (not recorded which). The receptors stem from an adult woman who had mild COVID-19 (a few samples of this study predate the infection). Cell type and time point are not known.

This clonotype was seen once. This may stem from a read error, because a much larger clone lies one nucleotide away. The chain carries TRBV5-1 and TRBJ2-1, with 11 bases matching TRBD2. Losses at the gene ends were 0 bases for V and 7 bases for J; bases not matched to a gene: 3. This CDR3 is built from 15 residues. Germline lookup yields CDR1 SGHRS and CDR2 YFSETQ. CDR3 coding DNA: TGCGCCAGCAGCTTGGGGGCTAGCGGGAGGAATGAGCAGTTCTTC. This gives the protein CASSLGASGRNEQFF.

This clonotype was observed a few times. The V gene is TRBV20-1, the J gene TRBJ1-3, with a weak D call TRBD1 (5 bases). This CDR3 region has 13 residues. Trimming left V 5 bases short and J 2 bases short, with 10 bases between. In germline, CDR1 is DFQATT, CDR2 SNEGSKA (reference sequence). The CDR3 protein is CSAPDSAGNTIYF. In nucleotides, the CDR3 is TGCAGTGCTCCCGACAGTGCTGGAAACACCATATATTTT.

The J gene is TRBJ2-5, the V gene TRBV10-3, with 8 bases matching TRBD1. The germline V gene has CDR1 ENHRY and CDR2 SYGVKD. The V segment lost 4 bases and the J segment 4 bases; nucleotides outside the gene matches: 2. CDR3 length equals 13 residues. The CDR3 DNA is TGTGCCATCAGTGTCGGGACAGGAGAGACCCAGTACTTC. Amino acids: CAISVGTGETQYF.

V usage is TRBV6-5 and J usage is TRBJ2-2; D is unclear. CDR1 and CDR2 from the germline V gene are MNHEY and SVGAGI. V dropped 7 bases and J dropped 5 bases, with 5 bases sitting between them. This CDR3 contains 11 residues. The CDR3 coding sequence is TGTGCCAGCATCGGAACCGGGGAGCTGTTTTTT. It codes for CASIGTGELFF.

This clonotype was observed a handful of times. This chain links TRBV30 with TRBJ2-2; 8 nucleotides agree with TRBD2. Germline-derived CDR1 and CDR2 are GTSNPN and SVGIG (reference sequence). This CDR3 comprises 14 residues. Trimming took 4 bases from V and 3 from J; bases not matched to a gene: 4. The CDR3 DNA follows: TGTGCCTGGACGCGGGGGGCCGACACCGGGGAGCTGTTTTTT. Amino acids: CAWTRGADTGELFF.

This clonotype was recorded only once. The V call is TRBV5-5, the J call TRBJ1-2; the D is unclear. The CDR3 length is 14 residues. Per the germline V gene, CDR1 is SGHKS and CDR2 is YYEKEE (reference sequence). V was clipped by 0 bases and J by 2 bases, with 8 bases between them. This chain's CDR3 is CASSLVDSNYGYTF. In DNA form, the CDR3 reads TGTGCCAGCAGCTTGGTTGACTCCAACTATGGCTACACCTTC.

This clonotype was counted a few times. The chain links TRBV10-3 to TRBJ2-3; 10 nucleotides line up with TRBD1. Germline lookup yields CDR1 ENHRY and CDR2 SYGVKD. V dropped 6 bases and J dropped 3; count of bases not matched to a gene: 3. The CDR3 is made up of 14 amino acids. CDR3 DNA: TGTGCCATCAGAGACAGGGGGCTGACAGATACGCAGTATTTT. Its protein is CAIRDRGLTDTQYF.

The CDR3 nucleotides read TGCAGCGCTCCCCAGAGAGGGGAGCAGACCCAGTACTTC. Its protein product is CSAPQRGEQTQYF. This chain connects TRBV29-1 to TRBJ2-5; either TRBD1 or TRBD2 may supply D (5 bases each). This CDR3 has 13 residues. The V and J ends lost 7 bases and 6 bases respectively, with 18 bases between them. The V gene's germline CDR1 is SQVTM and CDR2 ANQGSEA.

This clonotype was counted many times. The J gene is TRBJ2-7, the V gene TRBV21-1; TRBD1 is taken as the D call from the table, unchecked against the DNA. TRBV21-1 is deemed a pseudogene. The CDR3 runs to 13 residues. The CDR3 loop is CASSLGPIYEQYF. CDR3 coding DNA: TGTGCCAGCTCTCTGGGACCGATTTACGAGCAGTACTTC.

As regards this clonotype: Sequence at one end of the junction differs from germline and may be a read error. The chain carries TRBV7-9 and TRBJ1-5, with unresolved D. The germline V gene has CDR1 SEHNR and CDR2 FQNEAQ (reference sequence). This CDR3 comprises 14 residues. The CDR3 loop is CASSLALIDQHQHF. In DNA, the CDR3 is TGTGCCAGCAGCTTAGCGTTGATCGATCAGCACCAGCATTTT.

The chain is built from TRBV24-1 and TRBJ2-3; 8 bases are shared with TRBD1. Germline CDR1 and CDR2: KGHDR and SFDVKD. The CDR3 length is 16 residues. J was trimmed by 6 bases and V by 3 bases; bases with no gene match: 10. The CDR3, as DNA: TGTGCCACCAGTGATGCCCCCCGGACAGGGTGGGATACGCAGTATTTT. It codes for CATSDAPRTGWDTQYF.

There are a few counts of this clonotype. The CDR3: CASSLNLGLAGEDTQYF. The CDR3, as DNA: TGTGCCAGCAGCTTAAATCTCGGACTAGCGGGGGAGGATACGCAGTATTTT. J is TRBJ2-3 and V is TRBV11-2; 13 positions match TRBD2. The germline V gene has CDR1 SGHAT and CDR2 FQNNGV. This CDR3 spans 17 amino acids. Trimming cost V 2 bases and J 6 bases; bases outside gene matches: 8.

A few counts support this clonotype. The chain recombines TRBV5-6 with TRBJ1-1; D unresolved. Germline V CDR1 and CDR2: SGHDT, YYEEEE. CDR3 length: 17 amino acids. With 0 bases removed from V and 3 bases from J, the gap between germline ends came to 18 bases. The CDR3 region has the DNA TGTGCCAGCAGCTTGGGATTCGTGGGGAGTAGGGACACTGAAGCTTTCTTT. Its protein is CASSLGFVGSRDTEAFF.

The chain carries TRBV6-1 and TRBJ2-7; 8 bases are a match to TRBD1. The V gene's germline CDR1 is MNHNS and CDR2 SASEGT. The CDR3 sequence is 15 residues long. The trim removed 2 bases at V and 0 bases at J, leaving 3 bases unmatched. The CDR3: CASSEYTGGSYEQYF. The CDR3 bases are TGTGCCAGCAGTGAATATACAGGGGGCTCCTACGAGCAGTACTTC.

J is TRBJ2-7 and V is TRBV6-2 or TRBV6-3, with 8 bases that match TRBD1. Germline V gene sequence: CDR1 MNHEY, CDR2 SVGEGT. This CDR3 is built from 18 residues. Germline trimming cut 0 bases from V and 2 bases from J; bases unmatched to any gene: 12. Here the CDR3 reads CASSYSRAGGLLTYEQYF. Here the CDR3 DNA reads TGTGCCAGCAGTTACTCGAGGGCAGGGGGCCTCCTCACCTACGAGCAGTACTTC.

This clonotype was observed a few times. This CDR3 is CSAPSTGGVQGNQPQHF. The CDR3 DNA reads as TGCAGTGCCCCATCGACAGGGGGCGTTCAGGGCAATCAGCCCCAGCATTTT. This chain uses TRBV20-1 with TRBJ1-5, with TRBD1 matching over 10 bases. Per germline, CDR1 DFQATT and CDR2 SNEGSKA (reference sequence). The V and J ends lost 6 bases and 2 bases, in that order; junction bases with no gene match: 13. This CDR3 spans 17 amino acids.

This clonotype turned up a few times. This rearrangement joins TRBV20-1 to TRBJ2-7, with 9 bases lining up with TRBD1. The germline V gene has CDR1 DFQATT and CDR2 SNEGSKA (reference sequence). The CDR3 spans 16 residues. The ends lost 5 bases at V and 0 bases at J; junction bases unmatched: 11. The CDR3 here is CSAPGQGVRSSYEQYF. CDR3 bases: TGCAGTGCTCCGGGACAGGGCGTCAGGAGCTCCTACGAGCAGTACTTC.

In this sample, this clonotype turned up a few times. This chain joins TRBV15 and TRBJ2-1; D gene uncertain. CDR3 length: 13 amino acids. Trimming pared 3 bases from V and 5 bases from J, leaving 8 bases between. Germline V gene lookup returns CDR1 LNHNV and CDR2 YYDKDF (reference sequence). The CDR3 protein is CATSSQVNNEQFF. CDR3 bases: TGTGCCACCAGCAGCCAAGTAAACAATGAGCAGTTCTTC. The whole variable domain, filled in from reference TRBV15 and TRBJ2-1, reads DAMVIQNPRYQVTQFGKPVTLSCSQTLNHNVMYWYQQKSSQAPKLLFHYYDKDFNNEADTPDNFQSRRPNTSFCFLDIRSPGLGDTAMYLCATSSQVNNEQFFGPGTRLTVL.

This clonotype was observed a handful of times. The chain links TRBV10-3 to TRBJ1-4, with unresolved D. Germline V gene sequence: CDR1 ENHRY, CDR2 SYGVKD. V lost 2 bases and J lost 4, with 8 bases in between. The CDR3 is made up of 14 amino acids. The CDR3 protein is CAISEERGNEKLFF. The CDR3 region has the DNA TGTGCCATCAGTGAGGAGCGGGGTAATGAAAAACTGTTTTTT.

The chain uses TRBV3-1 and TRBJ2-5; TRBD1 or TRBD2 may be the D gene (5 bases each). Deletions cut 0 bases from V and 1 base from J, with 12 bases between. There are 16 residues in the CDR3. Germline values: CDR1 LGHDT, CDR2 YNNKEL (reference sequence). CDR3: CASSQDGMGTQETQYF. CDR3 bases: TGTGCCAGCAGCCAAGATGGTATGGGGACCCAAGAGACCCAGTACTTC.

The rearrangement links TRBV4-3 to TRBJ2-3; D ambiguous. Per germline, CDR1 LGHNA and CDR2 YSLEER. This CDR3 comprises 16 residues. The V gene lost 0 bases and the J gene lost 2 bases, with 12 bases spanning the gap. CDR3 sequence reads: CASSQEVTRVTDTQYF. DNA for the CDR3: TGCGCCAGCAGCCAAGAAGTTACAAGGGTCACAGATACGCAGTATTTT.

The genes are TRBV7-9 and TRBJ2-3, with D perhaps matching TRBD1 (6 bases). Germline assignment: CDR1 SEHNR and CDR2 FQNEAQ (reference sequence). This CDR3 spans 14 amino acids. V lost 4 bases, J lost 7 bases, and 15 bases lay in between. CDR3: CASSSNPGQNTQYF. The CDR3 nucleotides read TGTGCCAGCAGCTCCAATCCGGGACAAAATACGCAGTATTTT.

Concerning this clonotype: No DNA is shown, since the ends of the CDR3 on it are uncertain; the CDR3 is the one TCRdb lists. The genes are TRBV7-2 and TRBJ2-1. Germline V gene data show CDR1 as SGHTA and CDR2 as FQGNSA. Termini included, the CDR3 measures 14 amino acids. This CDR3 is CASSFAPAYNEQFF.

The chain is built from TRBV7-9 and TRBJ1-4; no clear D. The CDR3 totals 15 residues. In germline, CDR1 is SEHNR, CDR2 FQNEAQ (reference sequence). V lost 0 bases and J lost 6, with 11 bases in between. The CDR3 spells CASSLAPTGDEKLFF. CDR3 DNA sequence: TGTGCCAGCAGCTTAGCCCCAACCGGGGATGAAAAACTGTTTTTT.

The chain joins TRBV20-1 to TRBJ2-4, with 10 bases fitting TRBD1. The CDR3 covers 14 residues. Trimming took 6 bases from V and 9 from J; bases not matched to a gene: 11. Germline values: CDR1 DFQATT, CDR2 SNEGSKA (reference sequence). The CDR3 is CSASPGTGVTIQYF. The CDR3 nucleotides are TGCAGTGCCTCCCCCGGGACAGGGGTGACCATTCAGTACTTC.

Only a few counts were recorded for this clonotype. The rearrangement uses TRBV4-1 and TRBJ1-1; 9 bases agree with TRBD1. Germline lookup yields CDR1 MGHRA and CDR2 YSYEKL. V trimming: 4 bases; J trimming: 11 bases; junction bases outside the gene matches: 5. This CDR3 comprises 12 residues. CDR3 residues: CASSLGQGWAFF. The CDR3 coding sequence is TGCGCCAGCAGCCTAGGACAGGGGTGGGCTTTCTTT.

The sample holds a few counts of this clonotype. The chain carries TRBV12-3 or TRBV12-4 and TRBJ2-7; the D gene is possibly TRBD1 (6 bases). The CDR3 spans 14 residues. V was shortened by 0 bases and J by 5 bases, with 11 bases between the two germline ends. CDR3 sequence reads: CASSLAAGVDEQYF. CDR3 DNA: TGTGCCAGCAGTTTAGCGGCAGGGGTGGACGAGCAGTACTTC.

The chain is built from TRBV20-1 and TRBJ2-3, with no clear D. The V end lost 3 bases, the J end lost 1 base, and 2 bases lay between the germline ends. Germline CDR1 and CDR2: DFQATT and SNEGSKA (reference sequence). The CDR3 contains 11 residues. CDR3 sequence reads: CSASGTDTQYF. The CDR3 nucleotides read TGCAGTGCTAGCGGCACAGATACGCAGTATTTT.

The CDR3 reads CATSVTTQETQYF. CDR3 bases: TGTGCCACCAGTGTCACCACCCAAGAGACCCAGTACTTC. The rearrangement uses TRBV24-1 and TRBJ2-5, with no clear D. The CDR3 has 13 residues. Germline CDR1 reads KGHDR; CDR2 reads SFDVKD. V shed 5 bases and J shed 1 base, with 7 bases lying between them.

The rearrangement joins TRBV15 to TRBJ2-7; no reliable D call. The CDR3 runs 15 residues. In germline, CDR1 is LNHNV, CDR2 YYDKDF (reference sequence). With 4 bases removed from V and 2 bases from J, the gap between germline ends came to 15 bases. The CDR3 nucleotides read TGTGCCACCAGCACGAAACCCCAGGCTACCTACGAGCAGTACTTC. It translates to CATSTKPQATYEQYF. The complete variable domain, with remaining parts taken from reference TRBV15 and TRBJ2-7, reads DAMVIQNPRYQVTQFGKPVTLSCSQTLNHNVMYWYQQKSSQAPKLLFHYYDKDFNNEADTPDNFQSRRPNTSFCFLDIRSPGLGDTAMYLCATSTKPQATYEQYFGPGTRLTVT.